One T cell receptor (beta chain) is described in this entry. Its antigen is undetermined. It is unclear where the CDR3 begins or ends on the DNA, so no DNA is shown, and the CDR3 is as TCRdb lists it. The data belong to a study of T cell responses to AZD1222 COVID-19 vaccine. Findings and caveats of the study: Repertoires in all cases were sampled only once the peak T cell response had passed. Spike-specific TCR breadth and depth grew following two AZD1222 doses.

The table came from immunoSEQ multiplex PCR; TCRdb's copy has only in-frame clones and leaves some out. The profile shows more than 150,000 clones, about nine tenths of them singletons. The sequencing here drew on peripheral blood, taken 28 days after the second AZD1222 dose. This TCR was sampled from an adult who received the AZD1222 COVID-19 vaccine.

This CDR3 is CASSKVGKGSSYNSPLHF. This sequence joins TRBV21-1 and TRBJ1-6. TRBV21-1 is assigned pseudogene status. Including both end residues, the CDR3 is 18 amino acids long.